This T cell receptor (beta chain) was captured in a study of blood T cell repertoires in COVID-19. At the level of the study: Donors in the United States, Italy and Spain gave samples during acute or convalescent COVID-19.

Authors' methods: Amplification of reference gene primers was used by the study to estimate nucleated cell counts. This table comes from immunoSEQ multiplex PCR, and its TCRdb copy is limited to in-frame clones, with some not included. The V and J calls and the clone size are those of that table, but D and trimming were determined from the DNA. The data contain approximately 290,000 clones, 80% to 95% of them seen just once; the ten biggest clones take up 1.1%. Recovered status in Cohort 3 required two negative PCRs, clearance, or symptom resolution. The sequence derives from a woman between 25 and 40 years old who had recovered from COVID-19. Source material: PBMCs or T cells enriched from blood (not recorded which).

CDR3 nucleotides: TGTGCCAGCGCCGCGAGACAGGGTGCCTACGAGCAGTACTTC. Translation: CASAARQGAYEQYF. V usage is TRBV9 and J usage is TRBJ2-7, with 7 bases that match TRBD1. The CDR3 runs 14 residues. Per germline, CDR1 SGDLS and CDR2 YYNGEE. With 7 bases clipped from V and 2 bases from J, the junction kept 9 bases outside the gene matches.